This T cell receptor (beta chain) was identified in a study of T cell clonotyping in hematopoietic cell transplantation. Study results and limitations: Pathologically expanded recipient clonotypes increased progressively from day 30 to day 180 as diversity fell. Few recipient clonotypes overlapped donors; over 97% were de novo at given depth.

Blood collection times were about day -28 and days 30, 100, 180 posttransplant. Concerning this clone: Its antigen is still unknown.

Germline-derived CDR1 and CDR2 are SGHVS and FNYEAQ. CDR3 length: 11 amino acids. Trimming removed 8 bases from V and 7 bases from J, with 11 bases in between. Sequenced by immunoSEQ multiplex PCR; TCRdb stores in-frame clones only, minus some. The table lists 5,000 to 5,500 clones, more than 25% of them singletons. This material consisted of peripheral blood mononuclear cells, taken 180 days after allogeneic stem cell transplant. V and J are TRBV7-6 and TRBJ1-1, with D hard to call. The sequence came from a male patient aged 40 to 55 who had an allogeneic stem cell transplant from an unrelated donor, so the T cells may come from the graft donor. Some clones in this sample may be carry-over from other donors' samples. As DNA, the CDR3 is TGTGCCAGCTCCCCGGGGAGTGAAGCTTTCTTT. Translated: CASSPGSEAFF.